This T cell receptor beta chain was documented in a study of PD-L1 blockade in urothelial cancer. Sequenced by immunoSEQ multiplex PCR; TCRdb stores in-frame clones only, minus some. This table holds 100,000 to 150,000 clones, 86% found once. For this clone: This same CDR3 is encoded by further DNA sequences in the sample.

As for time point: peripheral blood 6 weeks after treatment start. The V gene's germline CDR1 is SGHTA and CDR2 FQGNSA. The V segment lost 5 bases and the J segment 7 bases; nucleotides outside the gene matches: 7. This CDR3 comprises 15 residues. The chain recombines TRBV7-2 with TRBJ1-6, with TRBD1 matching over 8 bases. This sequence was found in a man aged 45-65 years with urothelial cancer. This specimen consisted of PBMCs, obtained around atezolizumab (anti-PD-L1) treatment. The CDR3 bases are TGTGCCAGCAGCCAATCTCGGGACAGGAATTCACCCCTCCACTTT. This codes for CASSQSRDRNSPLHF.